What follows describes a single T cell receptor beta chain. What it recognizes is unknown. Donors uniformly comprised healthy Caucasians. These data are taken from a study of identical twins. General study results and limits: Twins showed weaker excess sharing in their beta out-of-frame sequences. Twin-shared out-of-frame alpha sequences showed excess low generation probability.

J gave up 3 bases and V 6 bases, and 10 bases lay outside the gene matches. The CDR3 sequence is 16 residues long. Per the germline V gene, CDR1 is MNHEY and CDR2 is SMNVEV (reference sequence). Unique molecular identifiers were present on the cDNA, and a universal primer site came from template switching. TCRdb redid the calling of the 5' RACE reads with MiXCR, one entry per CDR3 protein. The table lists approximately 300,000 distinct CDR3 sequences, around 9.7% of them singletons, with 7% to 8.5% in the top ten. Separately, the same data were catalogued under a study of yellow fever vaccine responses in identical twins.

The specimen was CD8+ T cells sorted from blood. This chain uses TRBV27 with TRBJ2-1, with 8 bases fitting TRBD1. This clonotype originated in a woman between 18 and 29 years old in good health. The CDR3 spells CASREGQGHLYNEQFF. The CDR3 DNA reads TGTGCCAGCAGGGAAGGACAGGGCCACCTCTACAATGAGCAGTTCTTC.